What follows is one T cell receptor beta chain and its context. The sample originates from a study of blood T cell repertoires in COVID-19. About the study: Acute and convalescent COVID-19 specimens originated in the United States, Italy and Spain. PBMCs, B-cell-depleted T cells, or T cells were the source of the cDNA or gDNA that made up the material.

V shed 5 bases, J shed 12 bases, and the junction held 11 bases outside the gene matches. Per the germline V gene, CDR1 is SGHDT and CDR2 is YYEEEE. This CDR3 has 13 residues. The authors' processing: Using reference gene primer amplification, nucleated cell counts were estimated. Profiling relied on immunoSEQ multiplex PCR, and the TCRdb table lists in-frame clones only, not all of them. That table furnishes V, J and clone size, whereas the DNA furnished D and trimming. Among fewer than 350,000 clones, roughly 86% were seen once, and the ten largest hold approximately 9.7%. The sequencing sample was made of peripheral blood. The chain employs TRBV5-6 and TRBJ1-1, with TRBD1 matching over 9 bases. The source of this sequence is a man in his forties or fifties with active or convalescent COVID-19. The CDR3 protein is CASRAGQGPLSFF. CDR3 DNA sequence: TGTGCCAGCAGGGCTGGACAGGGGCCCTTATCTTTCTTT.